A single sample gave rise to the 18 T cell receptor beta chains below, sequenced in a study of naive and memory T cell subsets. TCR cDNA received a 3' ligated oligonucleotide that carried a UMI. Amplification of ligated cDNA took four PCR rounds with SP2 and nested alpha and beta constant primers. TCRdb used MiXCR to reprocess the 5' RACE reads, holding one entry per CDR3 protein. Of 50,000 or so distinct CDR3 sequences in the sample, over 7% are singletons; the top ten hold around 9.7%. The receptors stem from a male donor in good health.

Many counts were recorded for this clonotype. This chain uses TRBV10-2 with TRBJ1-5, with a possible D match to TRBD1 (6 bases). In germline, CDR1 is WSHSY, CDR2 SAAADI. This CDR3 has 17 amino acids. Trimming left V 3 bases short and J 0 bases short, with 15 bases between. The CDR3 loop reads CASSERGRGYSNQPQHF. The DNA for the CDR3 is TGCGCCAGCAGTGAAAGAGGCAGGGGATATAGCAATCAGCCCCAGCATTTT.

This clonotype was found many times. The chain links TRBV30 to TRBJ1-1; D remains unclear. V lost 0 bases and J 6 bases, leaving 14 bases between the germline ends. The germline V gene has CDR1 GTSNPN and CDR2 SVGIG (reference sequence). CDR3 length equals 14 residues. CDR3 region: CAWSVSPGGSEAFF. The CDR3 nucleotides are TGTGCCTGGAGTGTATCCCCCGGCGGGTCTGAAGCTTTCTTT.

In this sample, this clonotype turned up many times. The J gene is TRBJ2-1, the V gene TRBV29-1; 13 bases match TRBD2. After removal of 0 bases from V and 5 bases from J, the junction contained 7 bases not matched to a gene. Germline loops: CDR1 SQVTM, CDR2 ANQGSEA. This CDR3 has 17 amino acids. This chain's CDR3 is CSVEETGTSGANNEQFF. As DNA, the CDR3 is TGCAGCGTTGAAGAGACCGGGACTAGCGGGGCTAACAATGAGCAGTTCTTC.

This clonotype was seen many times. The genes are TRBV6-1 and TRBJ2-3; 10 bases match TRBD2. Germline-derived CDR1 and CDR2 are MNHNS and SASEGT. The J segment lost 0 bases and the V segment lost 6 bases, leaving 3 bases of the junction unmatched. The CDR3 covers 15 residues. CDR3 sequence (DNA): TGTGCCAGCAGAAAGCGGGGGGGGAGCACAGATACGCAGTATTTT. Translating gives CASRKRGGSTDTQYF.

This clonotype appeared many times. The V call is TRBV5-1, the J call TRBJ2-2; TRBD1 is a possible D gene (5 bases). Germline CDR1 is SGHRS and CDR2 is YFSETQ. With 0 bases removed from V and 5 bases from J, the gap between germline ends came to 5 bases. The CDR3 loop spans 13 amino acids. Written as DNA, the CDR3 is TGCGCCAGCAGCTTGGAGGGGACCGGGGAGCTGTTTTTT. Residues: CASSLEGTGELFF.

About this clonotype: A much larger clone lies a single base off, so this may be a read error. As DNA, the CDR3 is TGCAGCGTTGTCGGACAGGGGGCGAATACCTACGAGCAGTACTTC. This codes for CSVVGQGANTYEQYF. The gene calls are TRBV29-1 and TRBJ2-7; 11 nucleotides align to TRBD1. Germline V gene data show CDR1 as SQVTM and CDR2 as ANQGSEA. CDR3 size: 15 residues. V trimming: 4 bases; J trimming: 2 bases; junction bases outside the gene matches: 7.

In this sample, this clonotype turned up many times. The J gene is TRBJ1-2, the V gene TRBV29-1, with D hard to call. Germline CDR1 SQVTM, CDR2 ANQGSEA. The germline V and J ends were trimmed by 3 bases and 0 bases, with 2 bases remaining between them. The CDR3 extends over 11 amino acids. The CDR3: CSVDPNYGYTF. The CDR3 nucleotides are TGCAGCGTTGACCCTAACTATGGCTACACCTTC.

Turning to this clonotype: This likely comes from a read error, as the CDR3 has no conserved phenylalanine or tryptophan at its end. The CDR3 coding sequence is TGTGCCAGCACCGGGGACGGGACTGAAGCTTTCTTG. Amino acid sequence: CASTGDGTEAFL. The chain is built from TRBV6-5 and TRBJ1-1; a weak D match, TRBD1 (5 bases). With 7 bases removed from V and 5 bases from J, the gap between germline ends came to 11 bases. This CDR3 region has 12 residues. The germline V gene has CDR1 MNHEY and CDR2 SVGAGI.

Only a few counts were recorded for this clonotype. V and J are TRBV19 and TRBJ2-5; weak D call: TRBD1 (6 bases). The CDR3 consists of 15 residues. V was clipped by 9 bases and J by 4 bases, with 21 bases between them. Germline V CDR1 and CDR2: LNHDA, SQIVND (reference sequence). The CDR3 sequence: CASRTEAFRGETQYF. CDR3 sequence (DNA): TGTGCCAGCCGAACCGAGGCATTCAGGGGAGAGACCCAGTACTTC.

This clonotype has more than one count but fewer than ten. The chain has TRBV11-2 and TRBJ2-2; D tentatively reads TRBD1 or TRBD2 (5 bases each). The length of the CDR3 is 18 residues. CDR1 and CDR2 from the germline V gene are SGHAT and FQNNGV. Trimming removed 2 bases from V and 4 bases from J, with 20 bases in between. CDR3 in DNA: TGTGCCAGCAGCTTACCCCGGGGACCGCTCCCCGGCACCGGGGAGCTGTTTTTT. It yields the protein CASSLPRGPLPGTGELFF.

A few counts support this clonotype. This chain connects TRBV11-1 to TRBJ2-1, with unresolved D. V lost 8 bases and J lost 2, with 10 bases in between. This CDR3 is 13 amino acids long. Per germline, CDR1 SGHAT and CDR2 FQDESV (reference sequence). In DNA form, the CDR3 reads TGTGCCAGCTCCCAAACCGCCTACAATGAGCAGTTCTTC. It specifies CASSQTAYNEQFF.

This clonotype was observed a handful of times. V usage is TRBV18 and J usage is TRBJ2-7; possible D gene TRBD2, 6 bases. The CDR3 is made up of 15 amino acids. Germline CDR1 is KGHSH and CDR2 is LQKENI. Trimming cost V 3 bases and J 7 bases, with 19 bases left between them. CDR3 sequence (DNA): TGTGCCAGCTCACCCGAAGTAGGGACTCTTCGAGAGCAGTACTTC. The encoded protein is CASSPEVGTLREQYF.

This clonotype was recorded at least ten times. The rearrangement links TRBV20-1 to TRBJ2-3; either TRBD1 or TRBD2 may supply D (5 bases each). The CDR3 loop spans 12 amino acids. Germline V gene data show CDR1 as DFQATT and CDR2 as SNEGSKA (reference sequence). V was clipped by 6 bases and J by 2 bases, with 9 bases between them. In nucleotides, the CDR3 is TGCAGTGCGAGGGACCACACAGATACGCAGTATTTT. It specifies CSARDHTDTQYF.

In this sample, this clonotype turned up a few times. The V call is TRBV5-1, the J call TRBJ1-4; D gene ambiguous. Trimming took off 0 bases at V and 11 bases at J, with 29 bases between the two ends. Germline V gene lookup returns CDR1 SGHRS and CDR2 YFSETQ. The CDR3 has 19 amino acids. The CDR3 region is CASSLVSGDSQNPMKKLFF. CDR3 nucleotide sequence: TGCGCCAGCAGCTTGGTGAGTGGTGACTCACAGAACCCTATGAAGAAACTGTTTTTT.

This clonotype was detected only a few times. J is TRBJ2-1 and V is TRBV29-1; 12 bases are shared with TRBD2. The CDR3 is 18 residues long. The germline CDR1 and CDR2 sequences are SQVTM and ANQGSEA. V lost 3 bases and J lost 4; bases outside the gene matches: 13. In DNA form, the CDR3 reads TGCAGCGTTGATGGGGCCTTTCCTAGCGGGGGGGAGTACAATGAGCAGTTCTTC. This gives the protein CSVDGAFPSGGEYNEQFF.

This clonotype was seen more than once but under ten times. This sequence joins TRBV6-6 and TRBJ2-1, with D perhaps TRBD1 (6 bases). The V and J ends lost 8 bases and 3 bases respectively, with 17 bases between them. This CDR3 has 15 amino acids. In germline, CDR1 is MNHNY, CDR2 SVGAGI (reference sequence). The CDR3 is CASGEQGRIYNEQFF. The DNA of the CDR3 is TGTGCCAGCGGTGAACAGGGTCGAATCTACAATGAGCAGTTCTTC.

Turning to this clonotype: A clone one base away is much larger, so this may be a read error. The CDR3 loop is CASSYLWQDPYEQYF. In DNA form, the CDR3 reads TGTGCCAGCAGTTACTTGTGGCAGGACCCCTACGAGCAGTACTTC. This rearrangement joins TRBV6-5 to TRBJ2-7; D is ambiguous. Looked up from germline, CDR1 is MNHEY and CDR2 is SVGAGI. With 1 base removed from V and 2 bases from J, the gap between germline ends came to 12 bases. The CDR3 runs to 15 residues.

This clonotype was recorded a few times. This sequence joins TRBV29-1 and TRBJ1-4; D is perhaps TRBD1 (5 bases). Trimming took off 6 bases at V and 0 bases at J, with 8 bases between the two ends. The CDR3 length is 13 residues. Per the germline V gene, CDR1 is SQVTM and CDR2 is ANQGSEA. CDR3 region: CSVPTATNEKLFF. CDR3 nucleotides: TGCAGCGTACCGACAGCAACTAATGAAAAACTGTTTTTT. The full variable domain, with the rest looked up from reference TRBV29-1 and TRBJ1-4, is SAVISQKPSRDICQRGTSLTIQCQVDSQVTMMFWYRQQPGQSLTLIATANQGSEATYESGFVIDKFPISRPNLTFSTLTVSNMSPEDSSIYLCSVPTATNEKLFFGSGTQLSVL.